The 30 T cell receptor beta chains below come from one sample, sequenced in a study of blood T cell repertoires in COVID-19. TCRdb keeps only in-frame clones here, not all; method: immunoSEQ multiplex PCR. Here the sample spans fewer than 25,000 clones, about 87% being singletons. The material sequenced was peripheral blood. The receptor set was obtained from a human donor with active COVID-19. The donor label of this sample is uncertain.

V usage is TRBV7-3 and J usage is TRBJ1-2; 8 positions match TRBD1. The CDR3 spans 15 residues. Germline-derived CDR1 and CDR2 are SGHTA and FQGTGA. J gave up 8 bases and V 1 base, and 9 bases lay outside the gene matches. The CDR3 bases are TGTGCCAGCAGCTTAAAGCCGGGACAGGCGGAAGGCTACACCTTC. Protein sequence: CASSLKPGQAEGYTF.

This clone was detected only once. V and J are TRBV29-1 and TRBJ2-3; possible D gene TRBD1, 8 bases. Trimming shortened V by 6 bases and J by 3 bases, and 16 bases separated the two germline ends. Germline V gives CDR1 SQVTM, CDR2 ANQGSEA. The CDR3 is made up of 14 amino acids. CDR3 DNA sequence: TGCAGCGTGGCACAGGGGGGGATTACAGATACGCAGTATTTT. It codes for CSVAQGGITDTQYF.

The V gene is TRBV29-1, the J gene TRBJ1-2, with 9 nucleotides matching TRBD1. With V trimmed by 7 bases and J by 2 bases, 5 bases remained unmatched. This CDR3 region has 13 residues. Germline values: CDR1 SQVTM, CDR2 ANQGSEA. CDR3 in DNA: TGCAGCGCTCGGGACAGGGCGAACTATGGCTACACCTTC. It codes for CSARDRANYGYTF.

The V and J genes are TRBV29-1 and TRBJ1-1; possibly TRBD1 for D (6 bases). Germline CDR1 reads SQVTM; CDR2 reads ANQGSEA. V gave up 7 bases and J gave up 0 bases, with 12 bases separating them. There are 13 residues in the CDR3. The CDR3 DNA is TGCAGCGGCAACAGGGACATGAACACTGAAGCTTTCTTT. It yields the protein CSGNRDMNTEAFF.

V usage is TRBV29-1 and J usage is TRBJ2-3, with D tentatively TRBD2 (6 bases). Germline V gives CDR1 SQVTM, CDR2 ANQGSEA. V lost 6 bases and J lost 3, with 16 bases in between. The CDR3 consists of 14 residues. The CDR3 is CSVLDRRGTDTQYF. CDR3 nucleotides: TGCAGCGTCCTCGATAGGAGGGGTACAGATACGCAGTATTTT.

The CDR3 DNA follows: TGTGCCAGCAGTGACCCTACCGGGGGGCCCCAGCATTTT. Translating gives CASSDPTGGPQHF. The chain links TRBV2 to TRBJ1-5; perhaps TRBD1 as D (5 bases). The V end was cut by 3 bases, the J end by 9 bases, with 12 bases between. This CDR3 has 13 amino acids. CDR1 is SNHLY, CDR2 FYNNEI, per germline.

The chain employs TRBV10-3 and TRBJ1-2; TRBD1 might be the D (6 bases). The CDR3 loop spans 14 amino acids. Trimming removed 7 bases from V and 4 bases from J, with 16 bases in between. Germline values: CDR1 ENHRY, CDR2 SYGVKD. CDR3: CAITEGGEGYGYTF. The CDR3 DNA is TGTGCCATCACGGAAGGGGGGGAAGGCTATGGCTACACCTTC.

The genes are TRBV30 and TRBJ1-2, with TRBD1 matching 8 bases. Trimming took 4 bases from V and 0 from J; bases not matched to a gene: 4. Per the germline V gene, CDR1 is GTSNPN and CDR2 is SVGIG (reference sequence). The CDR3 contains 14 residues. DNA of the CDR3: TGTGCCTGGACCCCGGACAGGGCTAACTATGGCTACACCTTC. Amino acid sequence: CAWTPDRANYGYTF.

The chain carries TRBV6-5 and TRBJ2-7; TRBD2 is a possible D gene (7 bases). Trimming left V 6 bases short and J 7 bases short, with 16 bases between. The CDR3 spans 13 residues. The germline gives CDR1 MNHEY, CDR2 SVGAGI. The CDR3, as DNA: TGTGCCAGCAGCGCCCGGGGGGCATATGAGCAGTACTTC. Its translation is CASSARGAYEQYF.

This chain uses TRBV19 with TRBJ2-2; D possibly corresponds to TRBD1 (5 bases). Germline assignment: CDR1 LNHDA and CDR2 SQIVND (reference sequence). This CDR3 contains 14 residues. The ends were cut back, 2 bases at V and 7 bases at J, with 11 bases in the middle. The CDR3 loop is CASSITGWGGELFF. CDR3 DNA sequence: TGTGCCAGTAGTATAACAGGTTGGGGCGGGGAGCTGTTTTTT.

V and J are TRBV5-4 and TRBJ2-7; TRBD1 agrees at 10 bases. The CDR3 consists of 14 residues. The junction had 4 bases not matched to a gene; V was cut back by 0 bases and J by 7 bases. Germline loops: CDR1 SGHNT, CDR2 YYREEE (reference sequence). Here the CDR3 DNA reads TGTGCCAGCAGCTTGGGACAGGGGGCGCGGGAGCAGTACTTC. This sequence encodes CASSLGQGAREQYF.

The genes are TRBV19 and TRBJ2-2; D is possibly TRBD2 (6 bases). This CDR3 has 17 residues. Germline V gene sequence: CDR1 LNHDA, CDR2 SQIVND (reference sequence). V was cut by 5 bases and J by 6 bases, with 22 bases left in between. The CDR3 region has the DNA TGTGCCAGTAGTGCCACCCCGGGACTTTTACTAGCCGGGGAGCTGTTTTTT. Encoded protein: CASSATPGLLLAGELFF.

The V and J genes are TRBV28 and TRBJ2-1; 12 bases fit TRBD1. This CDR3 comprises 15 residues. Germline loops: CDR1 MDHEN, CDR2 SYDVKM. J gave up 10 bases and V 6 bases, and 10 bases lay outside the gene matches. The CDR3 DNA reads TGTGCCAGCAGAAATTCCGGGACAGGGGGCAGCGAGCAGTTCTTC. Protein product: CASRNSGTGGSEQFF. Full variable domain (missing parts from reference TRBV28 and TRBJ2-1): DVKVTQSSRYLVKRTGEKVFLECVQDMDHENMFWYRQDPGLGLRLIYFSYDVKMKEKGDIPEGYSVSREKKERFSLILESASTNQTSMYLCASRNSGTGGSEQFFGPGTRLTVL.

The gene calls are TRBV10-3 and TRBJ2-3; 9 nucleotides match TRBD2. CDR1 and CDR2 (germline): ENHRY, SYGVKD. The CDR3 sequence is 16 residues long. Trimming cost V 2 bases and J 3 bases; bases outside gene matches: 6. The CDR3 DNA reads as TGTGCCATCAGTGAGATTAGCGGGAGTAGGACAGATACGCAGTATTTT. Translated: CAISEISGSRTDTQYF.

This chain links TRBV12-3 or TRBV12-4 with TRBJ2-7; 8 bases line up with TRBD1. The CDR3 loop spans 12 amino acids. V lost 8 bases and J lost 6; bases outside the gene matches: 6. The CDR3 region has the DNA TGTGCCAGCCAGGAGACAGGGGTCGAGCAGTACTTC. Its protein is CASQETGVEQYF.

The V call is TRBV4-3, the J call TRBJ2-7; D not resolved. The CDR3 covers 15 residues. Per germline, CDR1 LGHNA and CDR2 YSLEER. Trimming pared 0 bases from V and 3 bases from J, leaving 12 bases between. In DNA form, the CDR3 reads TGCGCCAGCAGCCAAGATATGGCAGGCGTCTACGAGCAGTACTTC. It encodes CASSQDMAGVYEQYF.

This chain links TRBV9 with TRBJ2-3, with a tentative D call TRBD2 (6 bases). The length of the CDR3 is 16 residues. In germline, CDR1 is SGDLS, CDR2 YYNGEE. Between the trimmed V and J ends, which lost 0 bases and 2 bases, there was a span of 13 bases. The CDR3 sequence is CASSVEGSGLTDTQYF. As DNA, the CDR3 is TGTGCCAGCAGCGTAGAAGGTAGCGGACTCACAGATACGCAGTATTTT. The full variable domain, rest sourced from reference TRBV9 and TRBJ2-3, is DSGVTQTPKHLITATGQRVTLRCSPRSGDLSVYWYQQSLDQGLQFLIQYYNGEERAKGNILERFSAQQFPDLHSELNLSSLELGDSALYFCASSVEGSGLTDTQYFGPGTRLTVL.

V usage is TRBV9 and J usage is TRBJ2-2, with D possibly being TRBD1 (6 bases). Germline V CDR1 and CDR2: SGDLS, YYNGEE. The CDR3 has 14 amino acids. Trimming took off 4 bases at V and 5 bases at J, with 12 bases between the two ends. The CDR3 DNA reads TGTGCCAGCAGCCCCATCACAGGGACCGGGGAGCTGTTTTTT. Amino acids: CASSPITGTGELFF. Complete variable domain (other parts from reference TRBV9 and TRBJ2-2): DSGVTQTPKHLITATGQRVTLRCSPRSGDLSVYWYQQSLDQGLQFLIQYYNGEERAKGNILERFSAQQFPDLHSELNLSSLELGDSALYFCASSPITGTGELFFGEGSRLTVL.

The rearrangement joins TRBV30 to TRBJ1-5; D not resolved. Trimming took off 0 bases at V and 3 bases at J, with 6 bases between the two ends. This CDR3 region has 13 residues. From germline, CDR1 is GTSNPN and CDR2 SVGIG (reference sequence). CDR3 protein: CAWSVRDNQPQHF. DNA of the CDR3: TGTGCCTGGAGTGTACGGGACAATCAGCCCCAGCATTTT.

The J gene is TRBJ1-1, the V gene TRBV6-5; TRBD1 matches at 8 bases. V was clipped by 0 bases and J by 4 bases; unmatched bases: 4. CDR1 and CDR2 from the germline V gene are MNHEY and SVGAGI. This CDR3 spans 15 amino acids. The CDR3 loop is CASSYSNRGVTEAFF. In DNA form, the CDR3 reads TGTGCCAGCAGTTACTCAAACAGGGGGGTCACTGAAGCTTTCTTT.

The chain employs TRBV7-8 and TRBJ1-2; D may be TRBD1 (6 bases). The germline CDR1 and CDR2 sequences are SGHVS and FQNEAQ. The CDR3 contains 14 residues. Trimming shortened V by 5 bases and J by 1 base, and 11 bases separated the two germline ends. The DNA of the CDR3 is TGTGCCAGCAGCCGCGACAGGAATAACTATGGCTACACCTTC. It codes for CASSRDRNNYGYTF.

This chain links TRBV11-2 with TRBJ2-5, with 7 bases matching TRBD1. CDR1 is SGHAT and CDR2 is FQNNGV in the germline V gene. Trimming cost V 2 bases and J 3 bases; bases outside gene matches: 3. The CDR3 has 14 residues. CDR3 in amino acids: CASSLKGAKETQYF. CDR3 bases: TGTGCCAGCAGCTTAAAGGGGGCGAAAGAGACCCAGTACTTC.

The rearrangement uses TRBV3-1 (or the pseudogene TRBV3-2) and TRBJ1-4, with D unresolved. Germline loops: CDR1 LGHDT, CDR2 YNNKEL (reference sequence). CDR3 length equals 13 residues. V was clipped by 0 bases and J by 10 bases, with 9 bases between them. The CDR3: CASSQDLVSKLFF. The CDR3 bases are TGTGCCAGCAGCCAAGATCTAGTGTCAAAACTGTTTTTT.

A few counts support this clone. The chain links TRBV6-5 to TRBJ1-5; the D is unclear. V was trimmed by 2 bases and J by 7 bases, leaving 12 bases between them. There are 14 residues in the CDR3. Per germline, CDR1 MNHEY and CDR2 SVGAGI. This CDR3 is CASSYPAPRQPQHF. For the CDR3, the DNA is TGTGCCAGCAGTTACCCCGCGCCCCGGCAGCCCCAGCATTTT.

The chain combines TRBV11-2 with TRBJ2-2; 11 bases map to TRBD2. The CDR3 has 16 amino acids. CDR1 and CDR2 (germline): SGHAT, FQNNGV. V shed 6 bases and J 8 bases; nucleotides not matched to a gene: 11. The CDR3 reads CASRTLAGGHKGELFF. CDR3 bases: TGTGCCAGCAGGACCTTAGCGGGAGGGCATAAAGGGGAGCTGTTTTTT.

The rearrangement links TRBV3-1 (or the pseudogene TRBV3-2) to TRBJ1-1; 11 bases align to TRBD1. Looked up from germline, CDR1 is LGHDT and CDR2 is YNNKEL (reference sequence). The CDR3 extends over 17 amino acids. V trimming: 4 bases; J trimming: 0 bases; junction bases outside the gene matches: 7. CDR3 amino acids: CASSPGTGGTLNTEAFF. The CDR3 DNA is TGTGCCAGCAGCCCCGGGACAGGGGGGACTTTGAACACTGAAGCTTTCTTT.

The V call is TRBV18, the J call TRBJ2-1, with a weak D call TRBD2 (5 bases). V lost 3 bases to trimming and J lost 4 bases, with 10 bases between them. The CDR3 extends over 14 amino acids. Germline V gene sequence: CDR1 KGHSH, CDR2 LQKENI. The CDR3 DNA reads as TGTGCCAGCTCACCCGGCGGGCCATACAATGAGCAGTTCTTC. Its protein is CASSPGGPYNEQFF.

The chain uses TRBV7-9 and TRBJ2-5; D uncertain. V gave up 5 bases and J gave up 4 bases, with 8 bases separating them. CDR1 is SEHNR, CDR2 FQNEAQ, per germline (reference sequence). The CDR3 loop spans 12 amino acids. The CDR3, as DNA: TGTGCCAGCAGCGATGCCAGAGAGACCCAGTACTTC. Translating it yields CASSDARETQYF.

V usage is TRBV27 and J usage is TRBJ2-3; 11 nucleotides match TRBD2. The CDR3 is made up of 15 amino acids. The V and J ends lost 1 base and 6 bases, in that order; junction bases with no gene match: 3. Looked up from germline, CDR1 is MNHEY and CDR2 is SMNVEV (reference sequence). The DNA of the CDR3 is TGTGCCAGCAGTTTATATAGCGGGAGGGCCGATACGCAGTATTTT. It translates to CASSLYSGRADTQYF.

V usage is TRBV18 and J usage is TRBJ2-7, with a weak D call TRBD2 (5 bases). This CDR3 contains 13 residues. Per germline, CDR1 KGHSH and CDR2 LQKENI. Trimming took off 3 bases at V and 0 bases at J, with 6 bases between the two ends. The CDR3 nucleotides read TGTGCCAGCTCACCGGGAGTCTCCTACGAGCAGTACTTC. It is translated as CASSPGVSYEQYF.